This record covers a single TCR beta chain. The CDR3 carries no conserved terminal phenylalanine or tryptophan, so it likely arises from a read error. Because the CDR3's place on the DNA is in doubt, the DNA is left out and the CDR3 is given as listed by TCRdb. Original handling: By means of reference gene primer amplification, nucleated cell counts were estimated. Sequencing was performed with immunoSEQ multiplex PCR; in TCRdb, only in-frame clones are kept and a portion is missing. D and trimming were read from the DNA, whereas the V and J calls and clone size are those reported in that table. Among 430,000 or so clones, 70% to 90% were seen once, and the ten largest hold approximately 2%. These data originate in a study of blood T cell repertoires in COVID-19. The CDR3 spans 12 amino acids, including both terminal residues. Germline V lookup: CDR1 SGHDT, CDR2 YYEEEE.

This clonotype was obtained from a woman between 35 and 50 years old who had recovered from COVID-19. Sequencing was done on a sample of PBMCs or T cells enriched from blood (not recorded which). This chain connects TRBV5-6 to TRBJ2-7; no DNA check was done on the table's D call, TRBD2. CDR3 amino acids: CASSFMGGSLAL.